This entry is about one T cell receptor beta chain. Its antigen is unknown. The entry originates in a study of cytomegalovirus exposure and HLA in healthy donors. Findings and caveats of the study: Based on reports, TCR beta sequences accurately predicted HLA-A and HLA-B alleles for most subjects. There were some V segments, including TRBV6-2 and TRBV6-3, excluded as indistinguishable. Several of the most significant clusters were apparently associated with common viral pathogens in a later analysis.

The germline V gene has CDR1 LNHDA and CDR2 SQIVND (reference sequence). This CDR3 region has 17 residues. V shed 5 bases and J 3 bases; nucleotides not matched to a gene: 12. PCR amplification relied on 60 Vbeta primers (plus 13 Jbeta primers). Per the original methods: Approximately 9.9 million of 70 million to 80 million unique TCR beta chains were shared, per a later count. Measured with immunoSEQ multiplex PCR; TCRdb has only the in-frame clones, and not every one. V, J and clone size derive from that table, while D and trimming were established from the DNA sequence. This table holds roughly 100,000 clones, roughly four fifths found once.

The sample was PBMCs. The receptor was derived from a man between 60 and 70 years old in good health and CMV-seronegative. The rearrangement uses TRBV19 and TRBJ2-2; 7 bases match TRBD1. CDR3 sequence: CASSEMGQRGDTGELFF. The CDR3 DNA reads TGTGCCAGTAGTGAGATGGGACAGAGGGGCGACACCGGGGAGCTGTTTTTT.